This T cell receptor beta chain comes out of a study of T cell responses to AZD1222 COVID-19 vaccine. General study points: Researchers report vaccine-associated CD4 TCRs spanning spike, with dominance at 160-218 and 743-854. After the peak T cell response, and only then, were repertoires sampled.

Germline V CDR1 and CDR2: SGHTA, FQGNSA. V was pared by 6 bases and J by 0 bases, with 8 bases of the junction left unmatched. There are 18 residues in the CDR3. Concerning this clone itself: Antigen specificity is unknown.

Sequenced by immunoSEQ multiplex PCR; TCRdb stores in-frame clones only, minus some. The repertoire has about 110,000 clones, 80% to 95% of them found once; the top ten carry 7.9%. This sample comprised peripheral blood, obtained 28 days after the second AZD1222 dose. This TCR derives from an adult who received the AZD1222 COVID-19 vaccine. V is TRBV7-2 and J is TRBJ2-1, with 13 bases matching TRBD2. CDR3 bases: TGTGCCAGCAGTTCGGGACTAGCGGGATTGAGCTCCTACAATGAGCAGTTCTTC. Translation gives CASSSGLAGLSSYNEQFF.